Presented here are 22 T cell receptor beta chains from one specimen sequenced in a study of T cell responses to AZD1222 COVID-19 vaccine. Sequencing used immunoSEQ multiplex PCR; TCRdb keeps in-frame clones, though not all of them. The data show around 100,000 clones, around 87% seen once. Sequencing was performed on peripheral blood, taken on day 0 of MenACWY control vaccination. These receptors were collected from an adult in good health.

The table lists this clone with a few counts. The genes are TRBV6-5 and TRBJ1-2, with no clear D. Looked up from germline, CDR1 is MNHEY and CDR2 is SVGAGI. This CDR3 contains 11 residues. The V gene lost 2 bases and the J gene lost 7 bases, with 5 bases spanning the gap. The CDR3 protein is CASSYEGGYTF. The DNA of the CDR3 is TGTGCCAGCAGTTACGAGGGTGGCTACACCTTC.

CDR3 DNA sequence: TGTGCCAGCAGCTTAGCGGGGACCCCATATGAGCAGTTCTTC. This gives the protein CASSLAGTPYEQFF. This rearrangement joins TRBV7-6 to TRBJ2-1; D tentatively fits TRBD1 or TRBD2 (5 bases each). Trimming left V 0 bases short and J 8 bases short, with 11 bases between. This CDR3 has 14 residues. Germline values: CDR1 SGHVS, CDR2 FNYEAQ.

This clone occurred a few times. As DNA, the CDR3 is TGTGCCAGCAGTCCCCCGGCGACAACTGAAGCTTTCTTT. It yields the protein CASSPPATTEAFF. This rearrangement joins TRBV27 to TRBJ1-1; D remains ambiguous. CDR3 length: 13 residues. Trimming removed 5 bases from V and 5 bases from J, with 12 bases in between. CDR1 is MNHEY, CDR2 SMNVEV, per germline (reference sequence).

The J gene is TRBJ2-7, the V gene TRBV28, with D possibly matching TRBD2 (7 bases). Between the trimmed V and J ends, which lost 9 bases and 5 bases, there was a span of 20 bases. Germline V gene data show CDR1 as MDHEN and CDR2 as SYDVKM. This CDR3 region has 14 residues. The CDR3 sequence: CASGRGGTSHEQYF. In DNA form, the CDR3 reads TGTGCCAGTGGGAGGGGGGGAACGTCCCACGAGCAGTACTTC.

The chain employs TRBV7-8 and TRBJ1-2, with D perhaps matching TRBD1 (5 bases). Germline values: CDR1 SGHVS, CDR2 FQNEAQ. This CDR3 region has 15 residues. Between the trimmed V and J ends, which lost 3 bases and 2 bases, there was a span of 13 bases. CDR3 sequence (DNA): TGTGCCAGCAGCTTGGTCTCGCCAGGGAACTATGGCTACACCTTC. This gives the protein CASSLVSPGNYGYTF.

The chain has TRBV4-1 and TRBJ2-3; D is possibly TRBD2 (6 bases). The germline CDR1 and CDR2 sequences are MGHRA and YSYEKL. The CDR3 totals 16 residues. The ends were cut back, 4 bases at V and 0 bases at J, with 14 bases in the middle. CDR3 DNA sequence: TGCGCCAGCAGCCCAAATACTAGCCCCAGCACAGATACGCAGTATTTT. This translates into CASSPNTSPSTDTQYF.

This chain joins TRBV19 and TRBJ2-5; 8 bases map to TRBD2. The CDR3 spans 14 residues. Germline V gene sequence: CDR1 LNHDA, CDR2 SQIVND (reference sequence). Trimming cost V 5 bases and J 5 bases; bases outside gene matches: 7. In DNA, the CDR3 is TGTGCCAGTAGTTTCGGGACTAGAGGCGAGACCCAGTACTTC. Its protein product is CASSFGTRGETQYF. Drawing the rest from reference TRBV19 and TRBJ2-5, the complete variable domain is DGGITQSPKYLFRKEGQNVTLSCEQNLNHDAMYWYRQDPGQGLRLIYYSQIVNDFQKGDIAEGYSVSREKKESFPLTVTSAQKNPTAFYLCASSFGTRGETQYFGPGTRLLVL.

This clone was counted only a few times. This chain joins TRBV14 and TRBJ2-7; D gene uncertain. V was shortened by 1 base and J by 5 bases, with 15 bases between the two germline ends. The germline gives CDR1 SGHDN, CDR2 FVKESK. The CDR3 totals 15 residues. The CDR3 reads CASSQVLSGLHEQYF. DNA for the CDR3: TGTGCCAGCAGCCAAGTTTTATCTGGGTTGCACGAGCAGTACTTC.

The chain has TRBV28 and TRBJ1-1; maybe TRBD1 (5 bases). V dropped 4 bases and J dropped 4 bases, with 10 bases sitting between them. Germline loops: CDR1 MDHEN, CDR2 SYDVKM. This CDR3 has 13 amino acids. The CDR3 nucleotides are TGTGCCAGCAGTTGGAACCAGGGCACTGAAGCTTTCTTT. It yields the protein CASSWNQGTEAFF.

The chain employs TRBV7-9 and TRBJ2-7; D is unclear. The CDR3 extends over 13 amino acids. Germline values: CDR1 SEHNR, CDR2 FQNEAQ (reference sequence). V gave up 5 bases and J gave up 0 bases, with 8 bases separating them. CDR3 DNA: TGTGCCAGCAGCCCCCATGCCTCCTACGAGCAGTACTTC. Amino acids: CASSPHASYEQYF.

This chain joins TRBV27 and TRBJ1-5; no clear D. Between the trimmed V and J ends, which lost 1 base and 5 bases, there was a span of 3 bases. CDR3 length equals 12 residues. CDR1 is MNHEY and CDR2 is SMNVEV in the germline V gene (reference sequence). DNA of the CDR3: TGTGCCAGCAGTTTATTGGATCAGCCCCAGCATTTT. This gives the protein CASSLLDQPQHF.

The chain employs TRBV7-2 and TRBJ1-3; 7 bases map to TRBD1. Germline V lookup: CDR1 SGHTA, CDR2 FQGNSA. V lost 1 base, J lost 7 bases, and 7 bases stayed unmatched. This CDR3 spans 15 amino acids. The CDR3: CASSLEGRGRNTIYF. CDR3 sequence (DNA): TGTGCCAGCAGCTTAGAGGGCAGGGGGAGGAACACCATATATTTT.

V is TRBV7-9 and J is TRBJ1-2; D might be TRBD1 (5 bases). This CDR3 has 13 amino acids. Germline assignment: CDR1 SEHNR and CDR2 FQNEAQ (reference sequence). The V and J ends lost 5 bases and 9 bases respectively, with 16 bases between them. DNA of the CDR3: TGTGCCAGCAGCCTTTTACAGGAGGAGAGCTACACCTTC. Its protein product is CASSLLQEESYTF.

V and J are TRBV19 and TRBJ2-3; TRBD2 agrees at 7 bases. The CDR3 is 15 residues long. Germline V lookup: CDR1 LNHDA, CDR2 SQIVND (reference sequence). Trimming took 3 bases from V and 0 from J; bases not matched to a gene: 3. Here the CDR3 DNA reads TGTGCCAGTAGTATTGGAGCGGGGAGCACAGATACGCAGTATTTT. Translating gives CASSIGAGSTDTQYF.

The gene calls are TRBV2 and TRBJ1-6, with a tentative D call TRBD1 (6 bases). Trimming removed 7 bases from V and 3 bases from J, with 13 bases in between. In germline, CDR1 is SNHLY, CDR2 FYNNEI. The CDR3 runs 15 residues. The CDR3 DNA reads TGTGCCAGCATCGAGACAGGAGACTATAATTCACCCCTCCACTTT. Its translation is CASIETGDYNSPLHF.

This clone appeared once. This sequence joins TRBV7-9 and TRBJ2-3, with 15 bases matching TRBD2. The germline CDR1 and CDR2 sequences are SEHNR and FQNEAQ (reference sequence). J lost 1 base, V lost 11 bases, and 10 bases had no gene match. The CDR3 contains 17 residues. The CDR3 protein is CAGDGLAGGMGTDTQYF. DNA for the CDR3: TGTGCCGGGGATGGACTAGCGGGAGGGATGGGCACAGATACGCAGTATTTT.

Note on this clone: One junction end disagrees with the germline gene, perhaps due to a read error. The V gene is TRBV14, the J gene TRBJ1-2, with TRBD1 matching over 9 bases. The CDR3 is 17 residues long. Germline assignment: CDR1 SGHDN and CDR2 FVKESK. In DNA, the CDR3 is TGTGTCAGCAGCCAGATCATATACAGGGGGCGGGTCTATGGCTACACCTTC. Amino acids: CVSSQIIYRGRVYGYTF.

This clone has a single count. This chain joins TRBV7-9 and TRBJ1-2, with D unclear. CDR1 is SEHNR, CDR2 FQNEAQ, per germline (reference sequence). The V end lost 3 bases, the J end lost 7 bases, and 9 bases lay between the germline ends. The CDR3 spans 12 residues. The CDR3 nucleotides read TGTGCCAGCAGCTTGGCCCTCAGTGGCTACACCTTC. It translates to CASSLALSGYTF.

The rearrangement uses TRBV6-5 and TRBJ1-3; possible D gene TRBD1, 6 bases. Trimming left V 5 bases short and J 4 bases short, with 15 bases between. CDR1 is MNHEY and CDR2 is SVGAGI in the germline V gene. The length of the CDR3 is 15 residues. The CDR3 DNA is TGTGCCAGCAGTCCTACAGGGTCCGGCGGAAACACCATATATTTT. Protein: CASSPTGSGGNTIYF.

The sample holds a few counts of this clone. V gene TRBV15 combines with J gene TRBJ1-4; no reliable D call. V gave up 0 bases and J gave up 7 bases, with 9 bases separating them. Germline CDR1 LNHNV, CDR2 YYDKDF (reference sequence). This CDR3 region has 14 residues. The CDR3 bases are TGTGCCACCAGCAGAGACCACTTTACTGAAAAACTGTTTTTT. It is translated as CATSRDHFTEKLFF.

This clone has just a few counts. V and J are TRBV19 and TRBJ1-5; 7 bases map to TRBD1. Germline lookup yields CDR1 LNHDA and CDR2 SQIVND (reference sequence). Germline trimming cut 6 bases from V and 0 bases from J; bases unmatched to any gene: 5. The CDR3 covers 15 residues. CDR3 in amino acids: CASRGQVYSNQPQHF. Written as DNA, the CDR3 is TGTGCCAGTAGAGGACAGGTGTATAGCAATCAGCCCCAGCATTTT.

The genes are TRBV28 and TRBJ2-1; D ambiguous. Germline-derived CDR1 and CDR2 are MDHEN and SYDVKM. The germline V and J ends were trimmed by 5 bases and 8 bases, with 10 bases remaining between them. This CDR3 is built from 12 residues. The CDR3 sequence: CASSPYAYEQFF. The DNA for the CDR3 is TGTGCCAGCAGTCCCTACGCGTATGAGCAGTTCTTC.